These T cell receptor beta chains were read from a single sample in a study of identical twins. Each CDR3 protein gets one entry after TCRdb re-called the 5' RACE reads with MiXCR. Of fewer than 550,000 distinct CDR3 sequences listed, roughly 13% are singletons. This sample also appeared in a second study, on yellow fever vaccine responses in identical twins.

Sequences were obtained from CD4+ T cells sorted from blood. These receptors were collected from a woman younger than 35 in good health. The CDR3 runs from the conserved cysteine through the conserved F or W. A D gene is named only where the DNA matches it firmly. Not all rows give a size; the values are once, few, many and, for expanded clones, a class.

d_gene,abundance,j_gene,v_gene,CDR3aa,CDR3nt
TRBD2,-,TRBJ2-5,TRBV7-2,CASSYLRAGEKTQYF,TGTGCCAGCAGCTACCTTCGCGCGGGGGAGAAGACCCAGTACTTC
-,few,TRBJ2-2,TRBV11-1,CASSGRTKGNGELFF,TGTGCCAGCAGCGGCCGTACTAAGGGAAATGGGGAGCTGTTTTTT
-,few,TRBJ2-1,TRBV10-3,CAISRLGPNEQFF,TGTGCCATCAGTCGGCTTGGTCCCAATGAGCAGTTCTTC
TRBD1,-,TRBJ2-2,TRBV7-2,CASSLALQGIGTGELFF,TGTGCCAGCAGCTTAGCCCTACAGGGGATCGGAACCGGGGAGCTGTTTTTT
-,few,TRBJ2-3,TRBV28,CASSFIDPLGRSTDTQYF,TGTGCCAGCAGTTTCATTGACCCACTAGGGAGATCCACAGATACGCAGTATTTT
-,-,TRBJ2-1,TRBV11-2,CASSPSFNEQFF,TGTGCCAGCAGCCCCTCGTTTAATGAGCAGTTCTTC
TRBD2,many,TRBJ2-1,TRBV3-1,CASSHSGGAPEQFF,TGTGCCAGCAGCCATAGCGGGGGGGCCCCTGAGCAGTTCTTC
TRBD2,few,TRBJ2-1,TRBV7-2,CASSTSSGGVTYNEQFF,TGTGCCAGCAGCACGTCTAGCGGGGGGGTTACATACAATGAGCAGTTCTTC
-,many,TRBJ2-1,TRBV6-2/TRBV6-3,CASSQNNEQFF,TGTGCCAGCAGCCAAAACAATGAGCAGTTCTTC
TRBD2,-,TRBJ2-3,TRBV20-1,CSARDTGTSIADTQYF,TGCAGTGCTAGAGATACCGGGACTAGCATCGCAGATACGCAGTATTTT
-,-,TRBJ2-6,TRBV2,CASSEGGRSGANVLTF,TGTGCCAGCAGTGAAGGGGGCAGATCTGGGGCCAACGTCCTGACTTTC
-,many,TRBJ2-3,TRBV5-1,CASSSTLRTDTQYF,TGCGCCAGCAGCTCCACCTTGCGCACAGATACGCAGTATTTT
TRBD1,-,TRBJ1-3,TRBV5-4,CASSRAGTGSGNTIYF,TGTGCCAGCAGCAGGGCCGGGACAGGGTCTGGAAACACCATATATTTT
-,-,TRBJ2-1,TRBV6-8,CASSLRGISYNEQFF,TGTGCCAGCAGTTTACGGGGCATCTCCTACAATGAGCAGTTCTTC
TRBD2,-,TRBJ2-7,TRBV6-2/TRBV6-3,CASSSPSGKSTYEQYF,TGTGCCAGCAGTTCCCCTAGCGGGAAGAGCACCTACGAGCAGTACTTC
TRBD1,-,TRBJ2-7,TRBV27,CASSPQSTGGFHEQYF,TGTGCCAGCAGTCCTCAGTCGACAGGGGGCTTTCACGAGCAGTACTTC
TRBD2,few,TRBJ2-7,TRBV7-3,CASSPGTSGGVPSREQYF,TGTGCCAGCAGCCCCGGGACTAGCGGGGGGGTACCCTCTCGCGAGCAGTACTTC
-,many,TRBJ1-2,TRBV12-3/TRBV12-4,CASTEGSRTAGYGYTF,TGTGCCAGCACCGAAGGAAGCCGGACGGCCGGGTATGGCTACACCTTC
TRBD2,few,TRBJ2-1,TRBV20-1,CSATLLAGPENEQFF,TGCAGTGCTACGTTACTAGCGGGGCCGGAGAATGAGCAGTTCTTC
-,-,TRBJ2-5,TRBV19,CARYREQETQYF,TGTGCCAGATACCGGGAGCAAGAGACCCAGTACTTC
TRBD1,many,TRBJ1-5,TRBV12-3/TRBV12-4,CASSSATGGEGRYSNQPQHF,TGTGCCAGCAGTTCCGCAACAGGGGGCGAAGGACGGTATAGCAATCAGCCCCAGCATTTT
TRBD2,-,TRBJ2-1,TRBV15,CATSSDAPGLAGVNYNEQFF,TGTGCCACCAGCAGTGACGCCCCGGGACTAGCGGGAGTTAACTACAATGAGCAGTTCTTC
-,few,TRBJ1-3,TRBV12-3/TRBV12-4,CASREAGSGGNTIYF,TGTGCCAGCAGGGAGGCAGGATCAGGTGGAAACACCATATATTTT